The clone carrying this TCR beta chain was found a few times. What it binds is unknown. This entry belongs to a study of CD8 T cells in ankylosing spondylitis. Study outcomes and limitations: Disease-linked clones reportedly concentrated significantly in matched ankylosing spondylitis synovial fluid. In ankylosing spondylitis blood, a motif of fewer than 10 highly homologous TCR beta variants appeared characteristic. Within peripheral blood, clones linked to disease were CD8+ and relatively rare.

Molecular-barcoded quantitative 5'-RACE produced these TCR beta libraries. One entry per CDR3 protein results from TCRdb running MiXCR on the 5' RACE reads. The sample lists around 340,000 distinct CDR3 sequences; roughly 15% were seen once. Trimming left V 4 bases short and J 8 bases short, with 9 bases between. The CDR3 extends over 13 amino acids. The germline V gene encodes CDR1 SEHNR and CDR2 FQNEAQ (reference sequence). This TCR was sampled from a male donor with ankylosing spondylitis or in good health (not recorded which). The chain uses TRBV7-9 and TRBJ1-6; tentative D call: TRBD1 (5 bases). The specimen was blood, either unsorted or a sorted T cell fraction (not recorded which). DNA of the CDR3: TGTGCCAGCAGCTACGGGGGAGATTCACCCCTCCACTTT. It encodes CASSYGGDSPLHF. Filled out from reference TRBV7-9 and TRBJ1-6, the complete variable domain reads DTGVSQNPRHKITKRGQNVTFRCDPISEHNRLYWYRQTLGQGPEFLTYFQNEAQLEKSRLLSDRFSAERPKGSFSTLEIQRTEQGDSAMYLCASSYGGDSPLHFGNGTRLTVT.